Sequencing of this T cell receptor (beta chain) was carried out in a study of cytomegalovirus exposure and HLA in healthy donors. For the study at large: Samples from HLA-typed donors yielded approximately 80 million unique TCRs in an early data release.

On this clone itself: Its antigen is unknown.

Study outcomes and limitations: Among the sequence variants, a highly shared cluster was likely an artifact of sequencing. Generally TCR sequences proved uncommon, though certain public TCRs appeared in numerous donors.

The PCR was carried out with 60 Vbeta primers and 13 Jbeta primers. Profiled with immunoSEQ multiplex PCR; TCRdb holds only in-frame clones, not every one. The repertoire has some 120,000 clones, 81% of them found once; the top ten carry about 2%. J was trimmed by 1 base and V by 5 bases; bases with no gene match: 7. This CDR3 has 15 residues. CDR1 and CDR2 (germline): SGHTA, FQGTGA. The genes are TRBV7-3 and TRBJ1-1, with 7 bases aligning to TRBD1. The clonotype was recovered from a young man in good health and CMV-seronegative. Sequencing was performed on PBMCs. The CDR3: CASSQNRGGNTEAFF. The DNA of the CDR3 is TGTGCCAGCAGCCAAAACAGGGGCGGGAACACTGAAGCTTTCTTT.